The text below deals with one T cell receptor (beta chain). There is no known antigen for this receptor. Per-base quality was not reported, and no clone a single base away is much larger than it. The germline V gene supplies CDR1 SNHLY and CDR2 FYNNEI. The junction shows trimming of 5 bases on V and 9 bases on J, plus 10 bases between the germline ends. The CDR3 runs 11 amino acids, cysteine and phenylalanine included. Kept here is only the CDR3 DNA, which spans 33 bases and is read in frame from base 1. Donors were about 36 systemically healthy Caucasian individuals from Russia aged roughly 6 to 100 years. Each donor gave about 11 milliliters of peripheral blood, drawn into EDTA-treated Vacutainer tubes. Ficoll-Paque density-gradient centrifugation was used to isolate PBMCs, with at least 7 million obtained per sample. Trizol reagent was used to extract total RNA from the PBMCs, yielding at least 5 micrograms per sample. Naive CD45RAhigh/CD27high T cell percentages were measured by flow cytometry on a PBMC aliquot from every donor.

The data belong to a study of blood T cells in healthy people across ages (dated by TCRdb to between 2015 and 2016). As for the study more broadly: In model experiments, template switching captured roughly one uniquely barcoded TCR beta cDNA molecule for every two T cells. Using deep sequencing normalized with unique cDNA molecular identifiers, the study measured how TCR beta repertoire diversity changes with age. The study analyzed two additional independent replicas of 1 million unique cDNA reads from the same blood draw for two donors, one aged 18 to 30 and one aged 80 or older. The donors were divided into four age groups: young (average around 15 years), middle-aged (approximately 41), aged (around 59) and long-lived (82). To avoid experimental bias, donors of different ages were distributed randomly across sequencing lanes.

Library preparation was by 5' RACE. The instrument was an Illumina HiSeq 2500. A second PCR of about 6 to 11 cycles was performed with a sample-barcoded 5' primer and a J-beta primer mix. A unique molecular identifier was introduced onto each TCR beta cDNA molecule by a template-switch 5' adaptor carrying 12 random nucleotides. At least 2.5 million CDR3-containing paired-end reads were obtained from each sample. All of the RNA was converted into first-strand cDNA using the Mint cDNA synthesis kit, with a TRBC-specific oligonucleotide serving as the primer. Following uracil-DNA glycosylase treatment, all cDNA underwent a first 18-cycle PCR with the universal primers M1SS and BC2_uni_R. On the authors' methods: Each sample was normalized by randomly selecting 1 million high-quality reads, each carrying a distinct molecular identifier. Instead of being binned into consensus sequences, reads that shared molecular identifiers were thrown out. MiTCR, with a Q25 quality threshold and the strictest error-elimination algorithm, was used for CDR3 identification, clonotype clustering and error correction. A nonparametric unseen species model with Euler transformation was used to estimate lower-bound total TCR beta diversity. The public reads were reanalyzed by TCRdb: fastp trimming at Q25, MiXCR alignment, in-frame beta chains only. A single entry per CDR3 protein holds the most common genes and DNA from its merged rows. The V and J calls come from TCRdb's annotation, not from the publication. Here the sample has under 2 million distinct CDR3 sequences; 30% to 40% occur a single time. The top ten clonotypes cover approximately 10% of the sample.

Results and caveats for the whole study, not just this receptor: The percentage of naive T cells measured by flow cytometry correlated strongly with observed TCR beta diversity. Because donor CMV infection status was unknown, age-related changes in expanded clonotypes were potentially confounded. Estimates of total diversity based on one million sequenced T cells were considered lower bounds and underestimates. Because profiling used bulk unsorted PBMCs, naive and antigen-experienced compartments could not be compared conclusively. Observed TCR beta diversity per million T cells fell roughly linearly with age, and a significant reduction was already apparent by age around 44. Compared with the aged group, more naive CD4+ T cells, fewer expanded clones and increased TCR diversity were shown by the long-lived group, suggesting age selection.

This TCR was recovered from a woman in her 30s in good health. The chain was built from TRBV2 and TRBJ2-5, with no confident D gene call. Sequencing input: blood. The CDR3 region has the sequence CASSPQIAQYF. The base sequence is TGTGCCAGCAGTCCCCAAATCGCCCAGTACTTC. Here the CDR3 is joined to the reference TRBV2 and TRBJ2-5 genes, and the full variable domain is: EPEVTQTPSHQVTQMGQEVILRCVPISNHLYFYWYRQILGQKVEFLVSFYNNEISEKSEIFDDQFSVERPDGSNFTLKIRSTKLEDSAMYFCASSPQIAQYFGPGTRLLVL.